This is a list of T cell receptor beta chains from one sample in a study of blood T cells in healthy people across ages. TCRdb called the 5' RACE reads again in MiXCR, with one record for every CDR3 protein. The sample consists of approximately 800,000 distinct CDR3 sequences, roughly three fifths of them appearing once. Specimen: blood. These receptors were taken from a middle-aged man in good health. CDR3s include the opening cysteine and the closing phenylalanine or tryptophan. D genes are given only for firm matches. The size of a clone is reported for some rows only, either as once, few or many, or as a class for expanded clones.

v_gene	abundance	j_gene	d_gene	CDR3aa	CDR3nt
TRBV27	few	TRBJ1-2	TRBD1	CASSIGTGRDYGYTF	TGTGCCAGCAGTATAGGGACAGGGCGTGACTATGGCTACACCTTC
TRBV4-1	few	TRBJ2-7	.	CASSQGPQPEQYF	TGCGCCAGCAGCCAAGGACCTCAACCCGAGCAGTACTTC
TRBV5-1	.	TRBJ2-3	.	CASSPWDTTLFTDTQYF	TGCGCCAGCAGCCCCTGGGACACAACCTTATTCACAGATACGCAGTATTTT
TRBV6-1	.	TRBJ2-4	.	CASLDTKNIQYF	TGTGCCAGCCTCGACACCAAAAACATTCAGTACTTC
TRBV6-5	medium-sized	TRBJ2-4	.	CASSAAGLGKNIQYF	TGTGCCAGCAGTGCCGCAGGGTTGGGCAAAAACATTCAGTACTTC
TRBV3-1	.	TRBJ1-1	TRBD1	CASSQEAGTVDTEAFF	TGTGCCAGCAGCCAAGAGGCGGGGACAGTGGACACTGAAGCTTTCTTT
TRBV20-1	few	TRBJ2-3	TRBD1	CSARAQGAVWTQYF	TGCAGTGCTAGAGCCCAGGGGGCAGTTTGGACGCAGTATTTT
TRBV28	few	TRBJ2-3	.	CASSFGARASQYF	TGTGCCAGCAGTTTTGGAGCTCGGGCGTCGCAGTATTTT
TRBV27	.	TRBJ2-5	TRBD1	CASSKPTPGTGQETQYF	TGTGCCAGCAGCAAACCAACCCCGGGGACAGGGCAAGAGACCCAGTACTTC
TRBV6-4	.	TRBJ2-1	TRBD2	CASSDSAGGDYNEQFF	TGTGCCAGCAGTGACTCCGCGGGGGGAGACTACAATGAGCAGTTCTTC
TRBV7-9	few	TRBJ2-7	.	CASSLVDPYEQYF	TGTGCCAGCAGCTTAGTTGACCCCTACGAGCAGTACTTC
TRBV6-5	.	TRBJ2-1	.	CASSYSVKDTQKNNEQFF	TGTGCCAGCAGTTACTCGGTTAAGGACACACAGAAAAACAATGAGCAGTTCTTC
TRBV20-1	.	TRBJ1-5	TRBD1	CSAKGQANQPQHF	TGCAGTGCAAAAGGACAGGCAAATCAGCCCCAGCATTTT
TRBV5-1	few	TRBJ2-3	.	CASSFVGDATDTQYF	TGCGCCAGCAGCTTTGTTGGGGACGCCACAGATACGCAGTATTTT
TRBV7-9	.	TRBJ1-1	.	CASSPSAGRYTEAFF	TGTGCCAGCAGCCCCTCTGCAGGGAGATACACTGAAGCTTTCTTT
TRBV27	.	TRBJ2-5	.	CASSATRGEQYF	TGTGCCAGCAGTGCGACCAGGGGTGAGCAGTACTTC
TRBV7-2	.	TRBJ1-2	.	CASSSPPAYGYTF	TGTGCCAGCAGCTCCCCACCGGCCTATGGCTACACCTTC
TRBV7-2	.	TRBJ2-3	.	CASSLGSVGIRTQYF	TGTGCCAGCAGCTTAGGTTCGGTAGGAATACGGACGCAGTATTTT
TRBV9	.	TRBJ1-1	.	CASSVGMGNTEAFF	TGTGCCAGCAGCGTAGGGATGGGGAACACTGAAGCTTTCTTT
TRBV4-3	.	TRBJ2-6	.	CASSRFRPSAYSGANVLTF	TGCGCCAGCAGCCGGTTTCGCCCTAGCGCCTACTCTGGGGCCAACGTCCTGACTTTC
TRBV12-3/TRBV12-4	few	TRBJ1-4	.	CASRLDPTKLFF	TGTGCCAGCAGACTGGACCCAACCAAACTGTTTTTT
TRBV11-2	.	TRBJ2-4	.	CASSLKRGTGDGKNIQYF	TGTGCCAGCAGCCTCAAGCGGGGAACAGGGGATGGCAAAAACATTCAGTACTTC
TRBV24-1	.	TRBJ2-2	TRBD1	CATSDPTGSSRNTGELFF	TGTGCCACCAGTGATCCGACAGGGTCAAGTCGAAATACCGGGGAGCTGTTTTTT
TRBV6-2/TRBV6-3	.	TRBJ2-7	TRBD1	CASSSDRSKQYF	TGTGCCAGCAGTTCGGACAGGTCCAAGCAGTACTTC
TRBV7-9	.	TRBJ1-4	TRBD1	CASSLGQGENEKLFF	TGTGCCAGCAGCTTAGGACAGGGGGAAAATGAAAAACTGTTTTTT
TRBV5-1	.	TRBJ2-1	TRBD2	CANRRTSGRDEQFF	TGCGCCAACCGAAGGACTAGCGGGAGAGATGAGCAGTTCTTC
TRBV10-3	.	TRBJ2-6	.	CAISGGVEANVLTF	TGTGCCATCAGTGGGGGGGTGGAGGCCAACGTCCTGACTTTC
TRBV29-1	many	TRBJ2-1	.	CRTGLADYNEQFF	TGCAGGACAGGGCTAGCGGACTACAATGAGCAGTTCTTC
TRBV13	many	TRBJ2-7	.	CASSLVGRASYEQYF	TGTGCCAGCAGCTTAGTGGGCAGGGCTTCCTACGAGCAGTACTTC
TRBV29-1	once	TRBJ2-1	.	CSVEAPDRSSYNEQFF	TGCAGCGTTGAAGCCCCTGACAGGAGCTCCTACAATGAGCAGTTCTTC
TRBV27	.	TRBJ2-1	.	CASSFTPLWEGPYNEQFF	TGTGCCAGCAGTTTTACCCCGTTGTGGGAAGGCCCCTACAATGAGCAGTTCTTC
TRBV6-2/TRBV6-3	.	TRBJ1-4	.	CASSYSSLHPTNEKLFF	TGTGCCAGCAGTTACTCGAGTCTACATCCAACTAATGAAAAACTGTTTTTT
TRBV7-2	.	TRBJ2-7	TRBD1	CASSLRDRDQSYEQYF	TGTGCCAGCAGCTTAAGGGACAGGGACCAGTCGTACGAGCAGTACTTC
TRBV7-9	.	TRBJ2-1	TRBD2	CASSLWGRRAGVGYSEQFF	TGTGCCAGCAGCTTATGGGGCCGACGAGCGGGAGTTGGGTACAGTGAGCAGTTCTTC
TRBV7-3	many	TRBJ2-3	TRBD2	CASSLNGGGVADTQYF	TGTGCCAGCAGCTTAAACGGCGGGGGGGTAGCAGATACGCAGTATTTT
TRBV6-2/TRBV6-3	few	TRBJ2-5	TRBD1	CASSHQGQAPETQYF	TGTGCCAGCAGCCACCAAGGACAGGCACCGGAGACCCAGTACTTC
TRBV4-3	.	TRBJ2-1	TRBD1	CASSQDVGRGEQFF	TGCGCCAGCAGCCAAGATGTCGGCAGGGGGGAGCAGTTCTTC
TRBV7-9	.	TRBJ2-3	.	CASSLAGRAPIYTQYF	TGTGCCAGCAGCTTAGCGGGCAGGGCCCCCATTTATACGCAGTATTTT
TRBV15	few	TRBJ2-3	.	CATSGNWGTDTQYF	TGTGCCACCAGCGGAAACTGGGGGACAGATACGCAGTATTTT
TRBV4-2	.	TRBJ2-5	TRBD2	CASSHPSGGGRDEQYF	TGTGCCAGCAGCCATCCTAGTGGGGGGGGTCGAGATGAGCAGTACTTC
TRBV6-5	few	TRBJ1-3	TRBD1	CASREGQGPGNTIYF	TGTGCCAGCAGGGAAGGACAGGGGCCTGGAAACACCATATATTTT
TRBV7-2	.	TRBJ2-1	.	CASTLDRRQYNEQFF	TGTGCCAGCACCCTGGACAGACGACAATACAATGAGCAGTTCTTC
TRBV13	once	TRBJ2-7	TRBD2	CASSFPSGGLYEQYF	TGTGCCAGCAGCTTCCCCAGCGGGGGCCTCTACGAGCAGTACTTC
TRBV10-3	.	TRBJ2-3	.	CAISESTFTDTQYF	TGTGCCATCAGTGAGTCGACTTTTACAGATACGCAGTATTTT
TRBV7-6	.	TRBJ2-1	.	CASSPSVGNEQFF	TGTGCCAGCAGTCCCTCGGTGGGCAATGAGCAGTTCTTC
TRBV5-1	.	TRBJ2-5	.	CASSLDVGPSETQYF	TGCGCCAGCAGCTTAGACGTGGGGCCATCCGAGACCCAGTACTTC